Presented here are 18 T cell receptor beta chains from one specimen sequenced in a study of cytomegalovirus exposure and HLA in healthy donors. With 60 Vbeta and 13 Jbeta primers, the PCR was carried out. Profiled with immunoSEQ multiplex PCR; TCRdb holds only in-frame clones, not every one. In all, the sample yields some 120,000 clones. The sequenced material came from PBMCs. These receptors were taken from a man aged 18-30 years in good health and CMV-seronegative.

V and J are TRBV7-2 and TRBJ2-5; the match to TRBD2 covers 7 bases. Germline CDR1 SGHTA, CDR2 FQGNSA. Trimming removed 7 bases from V and 3 bases from J; junction bases left unmatched: 5. There are 13 residues in the CDR3. The CDR3 is CASTPGLKETQYF. The DNA of the CDR3 is TGTGCCAGCACCCCGGGACTAAAAGAGACCCAGTACTTC.

The chain combines TRBV7-9 with TRBJ2-7, with TRBD2 matching 7 bases. V lost 2 bases and J lost 1; bases outside the gene matches: 5. This CDR3 is built from 15 residues. CDR1 is SEHNR, CDR2 FQNEAQ, per germline (reference sequence). CDR3 coding DNA: TGTGCCAGCAGCTTAATAGCGGGTTCTTCCTACGAGCAGTACTTC. It translates to CASSLIAGSSYEQYF.

This sequence joins TRBV7-9 and TRBJ1-1, with D unclear. Germline lookup yields CDR1 SEHNR and CDR2 FQNEAQ (reference sequence). Trimming shortened V by 7 bases and J by 1 base, and 10 bases separated the two germline ends. The CDR3 has 13 amino acids. CDR3 sequence (DNA): TGTGCCAGCACCCTGAGGGAGAACACTGAAGCTTTCTTT. Amino acid sequence: CASTLRENTEAFF. The whole variable domain, remainder taken from reference TRBV7-9 and TRBJ1-1, is DTGVSQNPRHKITKRGQNVTFRCDPISEHNRLYWYRQTLGQGPEFLTYFQNEAQLEKSRLLSDRFSAERPKGSFSTLEIQRTEQGDSAMYLCASTLRENTEAFFGQGTRLTVV.

The chain is built from TRBV28 and TRBJ2-7; 10 bases match TRBD2. This CDR3 is 17 amino acids long. V lost 6 bases, J lost 0 bases, and 11 bases stayed unmatched. CDR1 is MDHEN and CDR2 is SYDVKM in the germline V gene. The CDR3 nucleotides are TGTGCCAGCAGCCTTCCTACTAGCGGGATCGTCTCCTACGAGCAGTACTTC. Its translation: CASSLPTSGIVSYEQYF.

V usage is TRBV5-1 and J usage is TRBJ2-2, with D tentatively TRBD2 (6 bases). V dropped 3 bases and J dropped 4 bases, with 10 bases sitting between them. Per the germline V gene, CDR1 is SGHRS and CDR2 is YFSETQ. This CDR3 is 14 amino acids long. The CDR3 region is CASSYGTATGELFF. In DNA, the CDR3 is TGCGCCAGCAGCTACGGGACTGCCACCGGGGAGCTGTTTTTT.

The chain has TRBV18 and TRBJ1-5; 12 positions agree with TRBD1. The CDR3 sequence is 15 residues long. Germline V gives CDR1 KGHSH, CDR2 LQKENI. V lost 4 bases to trimming and J lost 5 bases; unmatched junction nucleotides: 3. CDR3 sequence (DNA): TGTGCCAGCTCACAAGGGACAGGGGGCGATCAGCCCCAGCATTTT. This sequence encodes CASSQGTGGDQPQHF. The full variable domain, its missing parts supplied by reference TRBV18 and TRBJ1-5, is NAGVMQNPRHLVRRRGQEARLRCSPMKGHSHVYWYRQLPEEGLKFMVYLQKENIIDESGMPKERFSAEFPKEGPSILRIQQVVRGDSAAYFCASSQGTGGDQPQHFGDGTRLSIL.

This chain joins TRBV5-1 and TRBJ2-5; D gene ambiguous. The CDR3 extends over 14 amino acids. Per germline, CDR1 SGHRS and CDR2 YFSETQ. Trimming removed 2 bases from V and 1 base from J, with 9 bases in between. The CDR3 region is CASSFAQAQETQYF. CDR3 in DNA: TGCGCCAGCAGCTTTGCGCAGGCCCAAGAGACCCAGTACTTC.

V usage is TRBV19 and J usage is TRBJ1-5; the match to TRBD1 covers 11 bases. In germline, CDR1 is LNHDA, CDR2 SQIVND (reference sequence). The CDR3 extends over 16 amino acids. The V and J ends lost 4 bases and 7 bases, in that order; junction bases with no gene match: 9. CDR3 nucleotide sequence: TGTGCCAGTAGTACCGGACAGGGGGCGAGTGGGCAGCCCCAGCATTTT. It translates to CASSTGQGASGQPQHF.

This chain connects TRBV19 to TRBJ2-1, with TRBD1 matching over 8 bases. Trimming cost V 4 bases and J 4 bases; bases outside gene matches: 3. The CDR3 runs 14 residues. The V gene's germline CDR1 is LNHDA and CDR2 SQIVND (reference sequence). In nucleotides, the CDR3 is TGTGCCAGTAGTACAGGGGGCTTGTACAATGAGCAGTTCTTC. Its translation: CASSTGGLYNEQFF.

This chain connects TRBV7-9 to TRBJ2-1; a possible D gene is TRBD2 (5 bases). CDR1 is SEHNR and CDR2 is FQNEAQ in the germline V gene (reference sequence). CDR3 length: 11 residues. Trimming cost V 1 base and J 10 bases, with 5 bases left between them. The CDR3: CASSLGEEQFF. CDR3 DNA sequence: TGTGCCAGCAGCTTAGGGGAGGAGCAGTTCTTC.

This chain links TRBV7-8 with TRBJ1-1; D unresolved. CDR1 and CDR2 from the germline V gene are SGHVS and FQNEAQ. Trimming shortened V by 6 bases and J by 1 base, and 12 bases separated the two germline ends. The CDR3 length is 14 residues. CDR3 nucleotide sequence: TGTGCCAGCAGTACGGAGGTGTCGAACACTGAAGCTTTCTTT. It translates to CASSTEVSNTEAFF.

The CDR3 DNA sequence: TGTGCCAGCAGTTTAGGGGAGGCGACCTCCTATGGCTACACCTTC. Translating it yields CASSLGEATSYGYTF. The chain couples TRBV28 to TRBJ1-2; D call uncertain. This CDR3 region has 15 residues. V shed 2 bases and J shed 4 bases, with 14 bases lying between them. Germline V gene data show CDR1 as MDHEN and CDR2 as SYDVKM.

The DNA for the CDR3 is TGCGCCAGCGCTGGACAGATGAACACCGGGGAGCTGTTTTTT. Translating it yields CASAGQMNTGELFF. V is TRBV10-1 and J is TRBJ2-2; a possible D gene is TRBD1 (6 bases). The V end was cut by 8 bases, the J end by 1 base, with 11 bases between. This CDR3 contains 14 residues. CDR1 and CDR2 from the germline V gene are WNHNN and SYGVQD (reference sequence).

The chain joins TRBV27 to TRBJ2-7; TRBD2 matches at 9 bases. In germline, CDR1 is MNHEY, CDR2 SMNVEV (reference sequence). Germline trimming cut 5 bases from V and 1 base from J; bases unmatched to any gene: 9. This CDR3 spans 16 amino acids. This CDR3 reads CASSPKLAGESYEQYF. CDR3 in DNA: TGTGCCAGCAGTCCCAAATTAGCGGGAGAGTCCTACGAGCAGTACTTC.

The V and J genes are TRBV7-2 and TRBJ2-3; TRBD2 is a possible D gene (5 bases). The CDR3 contains 14 residues. In germline, CDR1 is SGHTA, CDR2 FQGNSA. Trimming pared 2 bases from V and 2 bases from J, leaving 8 bases between. CDR3 region: CASSLPGSTDTQYF. The CDR3 DNA follows: TGTGCCAGCAGCTTACCGGGGTCCACAGATACGCAGTATTTT. The full variable domain, with the rest looked up from reference TRBV7-2 and TRBJ2-3, is GAGVSQSPSNKVTEKGKDVELRCDPISGHTALYWYRQSLGQGLEFLIYFQGNSAPDKSGLPSDRFSAERTGGSVSTLTIQRTQQEDSAVYLCASSLPGSTDTQYFGPGTRLTVL.

The chain recombines TRBV5-1 with TRBJ2-3, with 12 bases identical to TRBD2. The CDR3 is 17 residues long. Per germline, CDR1 SGHRS and CDR2 YFSETQ. The V segment lost 0 bases and the J segment 5 bases; nucleotides outside the gene matches: 7. The CDR3 nucleotides are TGCGCCAGCAGCTTGGAACCTAGCGGGGGGGCCGGAGATACGCAGTATTTT. Its translation: CASSLEPSGGAGDTQYF. Variable domain in full (rest from reference TRBV5-1 and TRBJ2-3): KAGVTQTPRYLIKTRGQQVTLSCSPISGHRSVSWYQQTPGQGLQFLFEYFSETQRNKGNFPGRFSGRQFSNSRSEMNVSTLELGDSALYLCASSLEPSGGAGDTQYFGPGTRLTVL.

The chain is built from TRBV7-2 and TRBJ1-2, with D maybe TRBD1 (6 bases). This CDR3 region has 15 residues. V was trimmed by 7 bases and J by 8 bases, leaving 23 bases between them. Germline V gene lookup returns CDR1 SGHTA and CDR2 FQGNSA. CDR3 sequence: CASTLDPKGVGGYTF. CDR3 nucleotide sequence: TGTGCCAGCACCCTAGACCCCAAGGGGGTCGGAGGCTACACCTTC.

This sequence joins TRBV11-2 and TRBJ2-7, with TRBD1 identical over 8 bases. With 4 bases clipped from V and 3 bases from J, the junction kept 8 bases outside the gene matches. The germline V gene has CDR1 SGHAT and CDR2 FQNNGV. The length of the CDR3 is 15 residues. CDR3 DNA: TGTGCCAGCAGCTCATCGGACAGGGACCGCTACGAGCAGTACTTC. Protein: CASSSSDRDRYEQYF.